The next 25 T cell receptor beta chains were all read from a single sample in a study of cytomegalovirus exposure and HLA in healthy donors. Researchers ran the PCR with 60 Vbeta and 13 Jbeta primers. Repertoires were generated with immunoSEQ multiplex PCR, while TCRdb's copy carries only in-frame clones and drops some. In the table there are some 150,000 clones, 60% to 80% of which are singletons. The specimen sequenced was PBMCs. These receptors were collected from a female donor in good health and CMV-seronegative.

V and J are TRBV19 and TRBJ1-1; TRBD1 matches 8 bases. The CDR3 totals 16 residues. The ends lost 3 bases at V and 3 bases at J; junction bases unmatched: 9. Germline CDR1 and CDR2: LNHDA and SQIVND (reference sequence). The DNA for the CDR3 is TGTGCCAGTAGTATCGGGACAGGAGGTGTACACACTGAAGCTTTCTTT. It codes for CASSIGTGGVHTEAFF.

The rearrangement links TRBV4-2 to TRBJ2-1, with D perhaps TRBD1 (5 bases). Trimming removed 2 bases from V and 5 bases from J, with 19 bases in between. From germline, CDR1 is LGHNA and CDR2 YNFKEQ. The CDR3 contains 17 residues. The CDR3 coding sequence is TGTGCCAGCAGCCAATTTTTAAGGGGCGAAGAGGACAATGAGCAGTTCTTC. Protein sequence: CASSQFLRGEEDNEQFF.

This rearrangement joins TRBV7-9 to TRBJ1-2, with TRBD1 identical over 8 bases. V lost 5 bases, J lost 7 bases, and 3 bases stayed unmatched. Germline V gene lookup returns CDR1 SEHNR and CDR2 FQNEAQ (reference sequence). The CDR3 length is 12 residues. CDR3 nucleotide sequence: TGTGCCAGCAGCGGACAGGGTAGTGGCTACACCTTC. Amino acid sequence: CASSGQGSGYTF.

The J gene is TRBJ2-1, the V gene TRBV7-3; D is uncertain. Per germline, CDR1 SGHTA and CDR2 FQGTGA. The V and J ends lost 5 bases and 1 base respectively, with 12 bases between them. The CDR3 extends over 15 amino acids. CDR3 protein: CASSLSGGSYNEQFF. The CDR3 region has the DNA TGTGCCAGCAGCCTATCGGGTGGGTCCTACAATGAGCAGTTCTTC.

This clone has just one count. The rearrangement links TRBV27 to TRBJ2-7, with a tentative D call TRBD2 (6 bases). Germline-derived CDR1 and CDR2 are MNHEY and SMNVEV (reference sequence). The CDR3 contains 16 residues. The germline V and J ends were trimmed by 10 bases and 2 bases, with 24 bases remaining between them. CDR3 residues: CATALLGTGVPYEQYF. The CDR3 DNA is TGTGCCACCGCATTACTGGGGACGGGAGTACCCTACGAGCAGTACTTC.

This clone has more than one count but fewer than ten. The rearrangement links TRBV19 to TRBJ2-3; 8 nucleotides align to TRBD1. CDR3 length equals 14 residues. The junction had 5 bases not matched to a gene; V was cut back by 7 bases and J by 2 bases. CDR1 and CDR2 (germline): LNHDA, SQIVND (reference sequence). Written as DNA, the CDR3 is TGTGCCAGTAACCGGGACAGGAACACAGATACGCAGTATTTT. Translating it yields CASNRDRNTDTQYF.

This clone was detected only a few times. This sequence joins TRBV10-1 and TRBJ2-3; TRBD2 matches 12 bases. The CDR3 is 15 amino acids. Germline V lookup: CDR1 WNHNN, CDR2 SYGVQD (reference sequence). V shed 2 bases, J shed 5 bases, and the junction held 2 bases outside the gene matches. CDR3 bases: TGCGCCAGCAGTGAGGGACTAGCGGGGAAAGATACGCAGTATTTT. Residues: CASSEGLAGKDTQYF.

V gene TRBV7-2 combines with J gene TRBJ2-7; tentative D call: TRBD2 (6 bases). V gave up 8 bases and J gave up 6 bases, with 20 bases separating them. CDR3 length: 14 amino acids. The germline V gene encodes CDR1 SGHTA and CDR2 FQGNSA. The CDR3 DNA follows: TGTGCCAGCTCCTGGGACGGGAGTTCGACCGAGCAGTACTTC. Protein: CASSWDGSSTEQYF.

V usage is TRBV2 and J usage is TRBJ2-7; TRBD1 aligns across 9 bases. Unmatched junction bases numbered 5, after V lost 2 bases and J lost 3 bases. There are 15 residues in the CDR3. Germline values: CDR1 SNHLY, CDR2 FYNNEI. The CDR3 DNA reads TGTGCCAGCAGTGAATTCCGGACAGGGGACTACGAGCAGTACTTC. This codes for CASSEFRTGDYEQYF.

Concerning this clone itself: The germline gene is not matched at one end of the junction; a read error may be the cause. The chain couples TRBV30 to TRBJ1-1; TRBD1 might be the D (6 bases). CDR1 and CDR2 from the germline V gene are GTSNPN and SVGIG (reference sequence). The CDR3 contains 13 residues. The DNA of the CDR3 is TGTGCCCGGAGGAGCAGGGGCGGAACTGAAGCTTTCTTT. Protein sequence: CARRSRGGTEAFF.

The chain recombines TRBV7-9 with TRBJ2-2, with D perhaps matching TRBD2 (5 bases). The germline gives CDR1 SEHNR, CDR2 FQNEAQ (reference sequence). The CDR3 length is 15 residues. Trimming left V 4 bases short and J 0 bases short, with 9 bases between. The CDR3 sequence: CASSYPGTNTGELFF. The CDR3 DNA follows: TGTGCCAGCAGCTACCCGGGGACGAACACCGGGGAGCTGTTTTTT.

V and J are TRBV14 and TRBJ2-3; 11 bases match TRBD1. The CDR3 covers 17 residues. Germline CDR1 SGHDN, CDR2 FVKESK. J gave up 1 base and V 0 bases, and 3 bases lay outside the gene matches. CDR3 sequence: CASSQDRTGGRTDTQYF. DNA for the CDR3: TGTGCCAGCAGCCAAGATCGGACAGGGGGCCGCACAGATACGCAGTATTTT.

This sequence joins TRBV5-1 and TRBJ1-2; D gene ambiguous. Germline lookup yields CDR1 SGHRS and CDR2 YFSETQ. Trimming took off 4 bases at V and 12 bases at J, with 25 bases between the two ends. This CDR3 is built from 15 residues. CDR3 sequence: CASSNPSLPGVWHTF. The CDR3 DNA follows: TGCGCCAGCAGCAACCCCAGTCTACCCGGGGTTTGGCACACCTTC.

The chain links TRBV6-5 to TRBJ1-1, with D hard to call. V lost 2 bases to trimming and J lost 1 base, with 8 bases between them. CDR1 is MNHEY, CDR2 SVGAGI, per germline. The CDR3 sequence is 14 residues long. CDR3 nucleotides: TGTGCCAGCAGTTACGCGGGCTCGAACACTGAAGCTTTCTTT. The encoded protein is CASSYAGSNTEAFF.

CDR3 sequence reads: CAWSETGVSGDTQYF. CDR3 coding DNA: TGTGCCTGGAGTGAGACGGGGGTTTCGGGGGATACGCAGTATTTT. V is TRBV30 and J is TRBJ2-3, with a tentative D call TRBD2 (6 bases). V shed 1 base and J shed 6 bases, with 17 bases lying between them. This CDR3 has 15 amino acids. Germline CDR1 and CDR2: GTSNPN and SVGIG (reference sequence).

This chain uses TRBV18 with TRBJ1-4, with unresolved D. The V gene's germline CDR1 is KGHSH and CDR2 LQKENI. Between the trimmed V and J ends, which lost 6 bases and 0 bases, there was a span of 8 bases. The length of the CDR3 is 14 residues. The CDR3 bases are TGTGCCAGCTCTCAACAGCCAACTAATGAAAAACTGTTTTTT. This encodes CASSQQPTNEKLFF.

This chain connects TRBV11-3 to TRBJ2-5; perhaps TRBD1 as D (5 bases). The CDR3 sequence is 14 residues long. Germline loops: CDR1 SGHNT, CDR2 YENEEA. V was pared by 2 bases and J by 2 bases, with 9 bases between. The CDR3 region is CASSLSGQQETQYF. CDR3 bases: TGTGCCAGCAGCTTATCAGGGCAGCAAGAGACCCAGTACTTC.

V gene TRBV30 combines with J gene TRBJ2-1; no reliable D call. V was shortened by 3 bases and J by 1 base, with 10 bases between the two germline ends. The CDR3 is 14 amino acids. Germline V gene sequence: CDR1 GTSNPN, CDR2 SVGIG (reference sequence). The CDR3 reads CAWSLSTSYNEQFF. Written as DNA, the CDR3 is TGTGCCTGGAGCTTATCTACTTCCTACAATGAGCAGTTCTTC.

Only one count was recorded for this clone. Other nucleotide sequences in the sample specify the same CDR3. This chain joins TRBV2 and TRBJ2-3, with TRBD2 matching 9 bases. There are 17 residues in the CDR3. The J segment lost 3 bases and the V segment lost 1 base, leaving 8 bases of the junction unmatched. Germline CDR1 and CDR2: SNHLY and FYNNEI. The chain's CDR3 is CASSEVRTSVDTDTQYF. CDR3 DNA: TGTGCCAGCAGTGAAGTAAGGACTAGCGTAGATACAGATACGCAGTATTTT.

In this sample, this clone turned up once. This chain joins TRBV19 and TRBJ1-3; D remains unclear. V was pared by 7 bases and J by 0 bases, with 7 bases between. CDR3 size: 13 residues. Germline CDR1 LNHDA, CDR2 SQIVND (reference sequence). The CDR3 nucleotides read TGTGCCAGTAACGGGGACTCTGGAAACACCATATATTTT. Translation gives CASNGDSGNTIYF.

This clone was seen only a few times. The V call is TRBV2, the J call TRBJ1-2; D possibly corresponds to TRBD1 (5 bases). The germline gives CDR1 SNHLY, CDR2 FYNNEI. V gave up 8 bases and J gave up 8 bases, with 18 bases separating them. The CDR3 spans 13 residues. The CDR3 loop is CASCWGLPSGYTF. CDR3 DNA sequence: TGTGCCAGCTGTTGGGGACTCCCCTCCGGCTACACCTTC.

Worth noting for this clone: Distinct nucleotide sequences in the sample also encode this CDR3. The J gene is TRBJ1-2, the V gene TRBV30; D call uncertain. Trimming left V 0 bases short and J 4 bases short, with 6 bases between. CDR3 length: 12 amino acids. Germline CDR1 and CDR2: GTSNPN and SVGIG (reference sequence). The CDR3 is CAWSVSSYGYTF. The CDR3, as DNA: TGTGCCTGGAGTGTCTCGTCCTATGGCTACACCTTC.

The CDR3 DNA follows: TGCGCCAGCAGCCAAGATCCAGGGGGAGTCTATGGCTACACCTTC. Translating it yields CASSQDPGGVYGYTF. V is TRBV4-3 and J is TRBJ1-2; 7 bases line up with TRBD1. This CDR3 has 15 amino acids. Germline V gives CDR1 LGHNA, CDR2 YSLEER. The J segment lost 4 bases and the V segment lost 0 bases, leaving 5 bases of the junction unmatched.

This chain links TRBV28 with TRBJ1-4; D is possibly TRBD1 (6 bases). Trimming cost V 3 bases and J 5 bases, with 10 bases left between them. The CDR3 is 14 residues long. Looked up from germline, CDR1 is MDHEN and CDR2 is SYDVKM. The CDR3: CASSLGARNEKLFF. CDR3 DNA: TGTGCCAGCAGTTTGGGGGCTCGGAATGAAAAACTGTTTTTT. The whole variable domain, filled in from reference TRBV28 and TRBJ1-4, reads DVKVTQSSRYLVKRTGEKVFLECVQDMDHENMFWYRQDPGLGLRLIYFSYDVKMKEKGDIPEGYSVSREKKERFSLILESASTNQTSMYLCASSLGARNEKLFFGSGTQLSVL.

This clone occurred many times. This chain connects TRBV4-3 to TRBJ1-3; no definite D call. V was shortened by 0 bases and J by 3 bases, with 9 bases between the two germline ends. CDR3 length: 15 residues. The germline CDR1 and CDR2 sequences are LGHNA and YSLEER. CDR3 residues: CASSQDYGSGNTIYF. CDR3 in DNA: TGCGCCAGCAGCCAAGATTATGGGAGTGGAAACACCATATATTTT.